Described below is a single T cell receptor (beta chain) sequence and its context. Its specificity is unknown. Specified time point: cycle 4 day 1 (C4D1), after less than seven weeks of nivolumab. All patients relapsed after autologous stem cell transplantation, and brentuximab vedotin exposure varied. Using immunoSEQ multiplex PCR, the repertoire was profiled, and TCRdb retains in-frame clones only, with some absent. The sample shows about 33,000 clones, 65% to 80% of them seen only once. The sample is drawn from a study of PD-1 blockade in classical Hodgkin lymphoma. Overall study context: The study gave patients nivolumab 3 mg/kg intravenously every 2 weeks.

General study findings and limits: Patients excluded were those beginning nivolumab under 1 year after ASCT.

Germline V gene sequence: CDR1 SGHTS, CDR2 YDEGEE. This CDR3 region has 13 residues. V was pared by 5 bases and J by 1 base, with 9 bases between. This specimen consisted of peripheral blood mononuclear cells (PBMCs), obtained before the fourth cycle of nivolumab. This sequence joins TRBV5-8 and TRBJ1-1, with a weak D call TRBD1 (6 bases). This TCR was recovered from a human donor with classical Hodgkin lymphoma. The CDR3 DNA follows: TGTGCCAGCAGGGGGGGCGGGAACACTGAAGCTTTCTTT. Protein sequence: CASRGGGNTEAFF.